A single sample gave rise to the 9 T cell receptor beta chains below, sequenced in a study of blood T cell repertoires in COVID-19. The data were produced by immunoSEQ multiplex PCR, yet TCRdb's version contains in-frame clones alone and is incomplete. The profile shows under 500,000 clones, roughly 87% of them singletons. Input material: PBMCs or T cells enriched from blood (not recorded which). Every receptor here comes from a woman aged 18-29 years with acute COVID-19.

This clone was detected a few times. The V call is TRBV15, the J call TRBJ1-5; D gene unclear. The CDR3 is made up of 14 amino acids. The germline CDR1 and CDR2 sequences are LNHNV and YYDKDF (reference sequence). V was pared by 0 bases and J by 6 bases, with 9 bases between. CDR3 loop: CATSRDGESQPQHF. CDR3 coding DNA: TGTGCCACCAGCAGAGATGGGGAGAGTCAGCCCCAGCATTTT.

V and J are TRBV9 and TRBJ1-4; a weak D match, TRBD1 (5 bases). Germline lookup yields CDR1 SGDLS and CDR2 YYNGEE. Trimming took 3 bases from V and 7 from J, leaving 7 bases between them. This CDR3 contains 12 residues. In DNA form, the CDR3 reads TGTGCCAGCAGCGCTGACAGTGAAAAACTGTTTTTT. It is translated as CASSADSEKLFF.

This chain joins TRBV24-1 and TRBJ2-3; tentatively, D is TRBD2 (6 bases). V lost 4 bases and J lost 8, with 15 bases in between. The CDR3 contains 14 residues. Germline lookup yields CDR1 KGHDR and CDR2 SFDVKD. The CDR3 loop reads CATSDPGLHATQYF. CDR3 in DNA: TGTGCCACCAGTGACCCGGGACTCCACGCTACGCAGTATTTT.

V and J are TRBV7-9 and TRBJ2-1, with 13 positions matching TRBD2. V shed 6 bases and J 7 bases; nucleotides not matched to a gene: 9. The V gene's germline CDR1 is SEHNR and CDR2 FQNEAQ (reference sequence). The CDR3 spans 16 residues. CDR3: CASRTSGGASSNEQFF. The DNA for the CDR3 is TGTGCCAGCAGAACTAGCGGGGGGGCTTCGAGTAATGAGCAGTTCTTC.

This chain joins TRBV28 and TRBJ1-1; TRBD1 matches at 7 bases. This CDR3 is 14 amino acids long. The junction had 6 bases not matched to a gene; V was cut back by 7 bases and J by 1 base. Germline V gene sequence: CDR1 MDHEN, CDR2 SYDVKM. As DNA, the CDR3 is TGTGCCAGCACCCGGGACAGAAGGAACACTGAAGCTTTCTTT. Amino acid sequence: CASTRDRRNTEAFF.

The V and J genes are TRBV28 and TRBJ2-2, with D tentatively TRBD2 (5 bases). The V end was cut by 4 bases, the J end by 5 bases, with 11 bases between. Germline V gene data show CDR1 as MDHEN and CDR2 as SYDVKM. CDR3 length: 14 amino acids. The CDR3 DNA is TGTGCCAGCAGTTGGGAGTCTAGTACCGGGGAGCTGTTTTTT. This sequence encodes CASSWESSTGELFF.

This chain uses TRBV4-2 with TRBJ1-2, with D tentatively TRBD1 (5 bases). Germline V lookup: CDR1 LGHNA, CDR2 YNFKEQ. The ends were cut back, 2 bases at V and 1 base at J, with 17 bases in the middle. The CDR3 contains 17 residues. The CDR3 spells CASSQYGDSPNNYGYTF. The DNA of the CDR3 is TGTGCCAGCAGCCAATATGGAGACAGCCCGAATAACTATGGCTACACCTTC.

This clone was seen many times. CDR3 protein: CASSPGGSSPLHF. Written as DNA, the CDR3 is TGTGCCAGCAGCCCCGGGGGGAGTTCACCCCTCCACTTT. The chain links TRBV14 to TRBJ1-6; a possible D gene is TRBD1 (5 bases). The CDR3 length is 13 residues. V was pared by 4 bases and J by 9 bases, with 10 bases between. Germline-derived CDR1 and CDR2 are SGHDN and FVKESK.

V is TRBV6-5 and J is TRBJ1-5, with D unresolved. Trimming removed 0 bases at V and 7 bases at J, with 7 bases between. The CDR3 totals 13 residues. The V gene's germline CDR1 is MNHEY and CDR2 SVGAGI. CDR3 bases: TGTGCCAGCAGTTACTCGATGCGGCAGCCCCAGCATTTT. This gives the protein CASSYSMRQPQHF.